What follows is one T cell receptor (beta chain) and its context. The antigen is unknown. A much larger clonotype is one base distant, so this may be a read error. Sample-barcoded 5' priming and a J-beta primer mix drove a second PCR of roughly 6 to 12 cycles. TCRdb re-called the 5' RACE reads through MiXCR, storing one row per CDR3 protein. The data contain under 850,000 distinct CDR3 sequences, roughly 35% of them singletons. The data belong to a study of blood T cells in healthy people across ages. Study-level results: Any conclusive comparison of naive versus antigen-experienced cells was prevented by using unsorted PBMCs.

The source of this sequence is a man between 18 and 35 years old in good health. The sample was blood.

The CDR3 protein is CASSLSRGGAVEQYF. Here the CDR3 DNA reads TGTGCCAGCAGTTTAAGTCGCGGGGGGGCCGTTGAGCAGTACTTC. The chain employs TRBV12-3 or TRBV12-4 and TRBJ2-5; 9 bases match TRBD2. CDR3 length equals 15 residues. Germline trimming cut 2 bases from V and 11 bases from J; bases unmatched to any gene: 12.